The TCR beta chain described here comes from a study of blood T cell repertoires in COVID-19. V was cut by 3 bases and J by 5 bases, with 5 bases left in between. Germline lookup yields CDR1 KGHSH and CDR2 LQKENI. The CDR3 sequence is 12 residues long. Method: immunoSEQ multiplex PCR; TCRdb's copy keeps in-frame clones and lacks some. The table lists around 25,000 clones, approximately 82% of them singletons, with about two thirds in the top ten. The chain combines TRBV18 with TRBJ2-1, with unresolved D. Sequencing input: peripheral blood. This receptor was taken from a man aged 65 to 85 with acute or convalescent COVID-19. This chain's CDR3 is CASSPRDNEQFF. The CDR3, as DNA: TGTGCCAGCTCACCCCGGGACAATGAGCAGTTCTTC.